This T cell receptor beta chain was documented in a study of blood T cell repertoires in COVID-19. Background on the study: Donors in the United States, Italy and Spain gave samples during acute or convalescent COVID-19.

Per the original methods: Estimates of nucleated cell counts were drawn from the amplification of reference gene primers. The data were produced by immunoSEQ multiplex PCR, yet TCRdb's version contains in-frame clones alone and is incomplete. For V, J and clone size, that table is used; D and trimming come from the DNA. The data hold about 110,000 clones, with about 80% observed a single time. Germline loops: CDR1 LGHNA, CDR2 YNFKEQ. V lost 0 bases and J 1 base, leaving 9 bases between the germline ends. This CDR3 region has 15 residues. J is TRBJ2-5 and V is TRBV4-2, with D unresolved. The sample comprised peripheral blood. This TCR derives from a woman at least 80 years old with acute or convalescent COVID-19. In nucleotides, the CDR3 is TGTGCCAGCAGCCAAGATATCGCGAGCCAAGAGACCCAGTACTTC. This gives the protein CASSQDIASQETQYF.